The present TCR beta chain was sequenced within a study of T-cell memory formation after mild COVID-19 (dated by TCRdb to the early 2020s). About the investigation overall: TCR sequence clusters from the two donors were largely donor specific. Longitudinal TCRalpha and TCRbeta repertoire sequencing tracked T-cell clones expanding and contracting after mild COVID-19 in a couple of donors. The cohort comprised two young, previously healthy adult volunteers, one female and one male. General findings and caveats noted by the study authors: The study included only a couple of mild cases, and larger cohorts that include severe cases with pre-infection samples were judged to be necessary. Some responding clones were detected in pre-infection memory, suggesting pre-existing cross-reactive memory T cells joined the SARS-CoV-2 response. Balanced CD4/CD8 phenotypes were observed for clones contracting from day 15 to 85, whereas a bias towards CD4+ was observed for a second wave of clones expanding from day 15 to 37. Contracting CD4+ clones were located mainly in the CM and EM memory subsets, whereas CD8+ clones were found to be enriched in EMRA. SARS-CoV-2 specificity was not confirmed for the second-wave clones peaking on day 37.

This clonotype has ten or more counts. The clone's antigen remains unknown. Per-nucleotide qualities are absent, and no much larger clonotype sits a single base away. Sequencing was carried out with an Illumina NovaSeq 6000. cDNA libraries for TCRalpha and TCRbeta were prepared by 5'RACE using constant-segment primers, with sample barcodes and unique molecular identifiers added. RNA was extracted from every sample with Trizol reagent. Amplification of the libraries took two PCR steps, and the second step added a second sample barcode plus Illumina TruSeq adapters. The libraries were sequenced on an Illumina NovaSeq using 2 x 150 bp paired-end reads. As for the original processing: The reads were demultiplexed and collapsed into UMI-guided consensus sequences using migec v1.2.7. Using mixcr v2.1.11, the UMI consensuses were aligned to TRA and TRB V and J templates and assembled into clonotypes. Clonotypes were classified as expanded or contracted when called significant by both edgeR and NoisET, with noise models trained on biological replicates. For edgeR calls, the cutoffs were a false discovery rate-adjusted p below 0.01 and a log2 fold-change threshold of 1. PCA with hierarchical clustering of max-normalized trajectories of the 1000 most abundant clonotypes was used as exploratory dynamics analysis. Each responding clone was given a CD4 or CD8 phenotype based on the CD4+ and CD8+ repertoires, which had been sequenced separately. TCRdb reanalyzed the raw reads on its own, using fastp at Q25 for trimming and MiXCR for clone calling, and kept in-frame beta chains. Rows are combined by CDR3 protein, so each entry shows the most common genes and DNA. What appears here as the V and J calls and clone size reflects TCRdb's work, not the paper's. The sample table contains tens of thousands of distinct CDR3 sequences; only one count was recorded for 9.3% of them. The ten largest make up 12% of the sample.

PBMCs were isolated by Ficoll-Paque density gradient centrifugation. The junction carries 14 bases between V and J, which are trimmed by 5 bases and 3 bases respectively. The cysteine opens and the phenylalanine closes a CDR3 of 14 amino acids. The sequence is cut down to CDR3 DNA, 42 bases in frame from base 1. In the germline V gene, CDR1 corresponds to SGHTA and CDR2 to FQGNSA. The chain employs TRBV7-2 and TRBJ2-7, with TRBD2 as a weak D call on 5 bases. Sequencing was performed on PBMCs or a T cell subset sorted from them (not recorded which). This receptor was taken from an adult woman who had mild COVID-19 (a few samples of this study predate the infection). The sample titles of this study are shuffled in the database, so cell type and time point are left out; the donor was told from shared clones. At the DNA level, the sequence is TGTGCCAGCAGCCCCCTTCGTGAGGGCTACGAGCAGTACTTC. Protein translation: CASSPLREGYEQYF.